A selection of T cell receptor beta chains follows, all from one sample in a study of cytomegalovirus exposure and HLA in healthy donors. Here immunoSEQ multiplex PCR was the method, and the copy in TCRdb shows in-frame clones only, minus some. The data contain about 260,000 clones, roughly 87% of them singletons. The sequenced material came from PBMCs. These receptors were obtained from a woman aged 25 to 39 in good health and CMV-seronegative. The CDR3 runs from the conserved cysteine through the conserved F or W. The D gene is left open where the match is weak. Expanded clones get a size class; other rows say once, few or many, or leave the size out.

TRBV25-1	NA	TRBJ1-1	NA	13	CASSVPPDTEAFF	TGTGCCAGCAGTGTCCCCCCCGACACTGAAGCTTTCTTT
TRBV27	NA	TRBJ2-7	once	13	CASSFKGNYEQYF	TGTGCCAGCAGTTTTAAGGGGAACTACGAGCAGTACTTC
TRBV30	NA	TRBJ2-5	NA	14	CACSSTGVQETQYF	TGTGCCTGCAGTTCGACAGGTGTTCAAGAGACCCAGTACTTC
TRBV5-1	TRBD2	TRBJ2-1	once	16	CASSTASGRDYNEQFF	TGCGCCAGCAGCACGGCTAGCGGGAGGGACTACAATGAGCAGTTCTTC
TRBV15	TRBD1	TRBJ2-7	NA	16	CATSRDLGTGASEQYF	TGTGCCACCAGCAGAGATCTGGGGACAGGGGCTAGCGAGCAGTACTTC
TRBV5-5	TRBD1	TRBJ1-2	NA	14	CASSFGTGHYGYTF	TGTGCCAGCAGCTTTGGGACAGGGCACTATGGCTACACCTTC
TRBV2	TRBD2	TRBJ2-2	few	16	CASSERGSTDTGELFF	TGTGCCAGCAGTGAACGCGGGAGCACGGACACCGGGGAGCTGTTTTTT
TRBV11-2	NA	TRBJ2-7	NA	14	CASSLSRGLHEQYF	TGTGCCAGCAGCTTGTCACGAGGGTTGCACGAGCAGTACTTC
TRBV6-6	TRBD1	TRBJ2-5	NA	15	CASSQGQGLGETQYF	TGTGCCAGCAGCCAGGGACAGGGCCTGGGAGAGACCCAGTACTTC
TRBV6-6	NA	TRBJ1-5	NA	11	CASSSGPPQHF	TGTGCCAGCAGTTCAGGACCTCCTCAGCATTTT
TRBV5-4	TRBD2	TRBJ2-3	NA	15	CASSVASGIEDTQYF	TGTGCCAGCAGCGTCGCCAGCGGGATTGAAGATACGCAGTATTTT
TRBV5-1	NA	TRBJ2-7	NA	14	CASSLEGGGPEQYF	TGCGCCAGCAGCCTGGAGGGGGGAGGTCCCGAGCAGTACTTC
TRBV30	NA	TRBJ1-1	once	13	CAWIRGASPGAFF	TGTGCCTGGATCCGGGGAGCGTCGCCAGGAGCTTTCTTT
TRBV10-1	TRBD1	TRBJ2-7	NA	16	CASSECGQGRTYEQYF	TGCGCCAGCAGTGAGTGCGGACAGGGGAGGACCTACGAGCAGTACTTC
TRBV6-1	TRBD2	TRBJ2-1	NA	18	CASSEVARLAGEDNEQFF	TGTGCCAGCAGTGAAGTGGCCCGACTAGCGGGAGAGGACAATGAGCAGTTCTTC
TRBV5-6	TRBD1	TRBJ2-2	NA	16	CASSLTGGLPTGELFF	TGTGCCAGCAGCTTGACAGGGGGTTTACCCACCGGGGAGCTGTTTTTT
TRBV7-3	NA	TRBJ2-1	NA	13	CASSLGTYNEQFF	TGTGCCAGCAGCTTAGGGACTTACAATGAGCAGTTCTTC
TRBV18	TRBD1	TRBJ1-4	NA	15	CASSPPTGANEKLFF	TGTGCCAGCTCACCCCCGACAGGGGCGAATGAAAAACTGTTTTTT
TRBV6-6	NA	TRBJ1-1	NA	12	CASGQRNTEAFF	TGTGCCAGTGGACAGCGGAACACTGAAGCTTTCTTT